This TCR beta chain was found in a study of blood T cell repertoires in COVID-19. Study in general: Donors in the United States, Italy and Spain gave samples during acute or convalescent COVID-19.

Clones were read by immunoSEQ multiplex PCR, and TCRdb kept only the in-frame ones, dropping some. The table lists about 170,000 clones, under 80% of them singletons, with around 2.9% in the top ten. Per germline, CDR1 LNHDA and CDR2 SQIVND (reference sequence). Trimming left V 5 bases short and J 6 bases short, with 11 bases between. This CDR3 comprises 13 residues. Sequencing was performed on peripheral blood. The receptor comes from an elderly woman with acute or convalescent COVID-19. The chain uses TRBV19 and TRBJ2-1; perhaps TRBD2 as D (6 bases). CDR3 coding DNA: TGTGCCAGTAGTGCCTTGGGGGGCAATGAGCAGTTCTTC. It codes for CASSALGGNEQFF.